This record looks at one T cell receptor beta chain sequence and its context. In the source study's methods: Amplified reference gene primers provided the basis for estimating nucleated cell counts. Method: immunoSEQ multiplex PCR; TCRdb's copy keeps in-frame clones and lacks some. Clone size and V and J calls were adopted from that table, with D and trimming inferred from the DNA. The data show 280,000 or so clones, with 70% to 90% seen just once and around 5.8% held by the top ten. The data are from a study of blood T cell repertoires in COVID-19. Background on the study: Material from acute and convalescent COVID-19 was sourced from the United States, Italy and Spain.

Cohort 3 donors counted as recovered after two negative PCRs, clearance, or resolved symptoms. CDR3 size: 15 residues. Germline V gives CDR1 LNHDA, CDR2 SQIVND (reference sequence). Trimming removed 1 base from V and 4 bases from J, with 14 bases in between. The sequence was obtained from a woman between 40 and 50 years old who had recovered from COVID-19. The chain joins TRBV19 to TRBJ2-7; D gene ambiguous. Sequencing was done on a sample of PBMCs or T cells enriched from blood (not recorded which). The CDR3 is CASSIGRVGHYEQYF. DNA for the CDR3: TGTGCCAGTAGTATAGGACGGGTAGGTCATTACGAGCAGTACTTC.